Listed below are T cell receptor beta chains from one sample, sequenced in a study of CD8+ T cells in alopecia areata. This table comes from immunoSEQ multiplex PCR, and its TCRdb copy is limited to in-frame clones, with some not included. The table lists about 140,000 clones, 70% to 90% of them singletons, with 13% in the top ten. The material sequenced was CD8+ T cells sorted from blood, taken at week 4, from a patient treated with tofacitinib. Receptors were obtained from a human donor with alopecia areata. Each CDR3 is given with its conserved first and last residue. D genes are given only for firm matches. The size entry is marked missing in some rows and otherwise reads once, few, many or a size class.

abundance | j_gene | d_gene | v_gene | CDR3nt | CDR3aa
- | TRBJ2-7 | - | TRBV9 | TGTGCCAGCAGCGTAGCTCAGGGATCCTACGAGCAGTACTTC | CASSVAQGSYEQYF
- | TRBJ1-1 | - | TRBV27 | TGTGCCAGCAGTAAGTGGGCAGGGTTGAACACTGAAGCTTTCTTT | CASSKWAGLNTEAFF
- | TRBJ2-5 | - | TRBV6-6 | TGTGCCAGCAGTTCTTTGTGGGAAGAGACCCAGTACTTC | CASSSLWEETQYF
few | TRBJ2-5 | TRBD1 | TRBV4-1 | TGCGCCAGCAGCCCACAGGGGTCAGAGACCCAGTACTTC | CASSPQGSETQYF
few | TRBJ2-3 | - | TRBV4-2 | TGTGCCAGCAGCCAACTAATAGGCACAGATACGCAGTATTTT | CASSQLIGTDTQYF
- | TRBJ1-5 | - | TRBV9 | TGTGCCAGCAGCCTCGGAGGAAATAGCAATCAGCCCCAGCATTTT | CASSLGGNSNQPQHF
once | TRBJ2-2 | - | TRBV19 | TGTGCCAGTACTACGTGGCAGAACACCGGGGAGCTGTTTTTT | CASTTWQNTGELFF
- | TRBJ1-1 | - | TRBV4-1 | TGCGCCAGCAGCCAAGATCTATCCGACAGGAACACTGAAGCTTTCTTT | CASSQDLSDRNTEAFF
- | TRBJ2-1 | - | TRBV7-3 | TGTGCCAGCAGCGAACCTCCCTCCTACAATGAGCAGTTCTTC | CASSEPPSYNEQFF
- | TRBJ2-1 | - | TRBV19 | TGTGCCAGTAGGGCTCCTTCTGGCAATGAGCAGTTCTTC | CASRAPSGNEQFF
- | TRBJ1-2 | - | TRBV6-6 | TGTGCCAGCAGACACCCAAGACAGAGCAACTATGGCTACACCTTC | CASRHPRQSNYGYTF
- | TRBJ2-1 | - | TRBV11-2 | TGTGCCAGCAGCTTAGCCAGGGGAAATGAGCAGTTCTTC | CASSLARGNEQFF
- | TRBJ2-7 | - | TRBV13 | TGTGCCAGCAGCGCCGAGAGGGGGGGTTACGAGCAGTACTTC | CASSAERGGYEQYF
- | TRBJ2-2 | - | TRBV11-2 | TGTGCCAGCAGCTTAGTATTGGACACCGGGGAGCTGTTTTTT | CASSLVLDTGELFF